These T cell receptor beta chains were read from a single sample in a study of T cell responses to AZD1222 COVID-19 vaccine. Libraries were prepared by immunoSEQ multiplex PCR; TCRdb keeps only in-frame clonotypes and omits some of them. The profile shows roughly 130,000 clones, roughly 90% of them singletons. The sample in question was peripheral blood, obtained on day 0 of AZD1222 vaccination. The source of these receptors is an adult in good health. CDR3s include the opening cysteine and the closing phenylalanine or tryptophan. D genes are given only for firm matches. Clone size, where shown, is once, few, many, or a class for clones that have expanded.

j_call,d_call,v_call,clone_size,cdr3_aa,cdr3_nt
TRBJ1-5,.,TRBV6-2/TRBV6-3,.,CASSYLGYSHQPQHF,TGTGCCAGCAGTTACCTAGGGTATAGCCATCAGCCCCAGCATTTT
TRBJ1-2,.,TRBV5-6,.,CASSLDRRAYGYTF,TGTGCCAGCAGCTTGGACAGGCGGGCTTACGGCTACACCTTC
TRBJ2-5,.,TRBV19,.,CASRGGGADKETQYF,TGTGCCAGTAGAGGGGGAGGGGCAGACAAAGAGACCCAGTACTTC
TRBJ1-6,.,TRBV6-1,.,CASSEGTESNSPLHF,TGTGCCAGCAGTGAAGGGACAGAAAGTAATTCACCCCTCCACTTT
TRBJ1-5,.,TRBV6-2/TRBV6-3,.,CASSRPPDTSNQPQHF,TGTGCCAGCAGTCGCCCCCCGGACACGAGCAATCAGCCCCAGCATTTT
TRBJ2-3,.,TRBV10-3,.,CAISALHQLASTDTQYF,TGTGCCATCAGCGCCCTACACCAACTCGCTAGCACAGATACGCAGTATTTT
TRBJ1-5,.,TRBV10-3,few,CAISERGSNQPQHF,TGTGCCATCAGTGAGAGGGGGAGCAATCAGCCCCAGCATTTT
TRBJ2-1,.,TRBV18,.,CASSPTQEGINEQFF,TGTGCCAGCTCACCGACACAAGAGGGGATCAATGAGCAGTTCTTC
TRBJ2-7,.,TRBV15,.,CATSAGRFRLYEQYF,TGTGCCACCAGCGCGGGACGGTTCCGATTATACGAGCAGTACTTC
TRBJ1-4,.,TRBV6-2/TRBV6-3,.,CASTPRKQGQYEKLFF,TGTGCCAGCACCCCTCGGAAACAGGGCCAGTATGAAAAACTGTTTTTT
TRBJ1-4,.,TRBV7-8,few,CASTPGRLNEKLFF,TGTGCCAGCACTCCCGGACGGCTTAATGAAAAACTGTTTTTT
TRBJ1-1,.,TRBV19,.,CASVTGRGSEAFF,TGTGCCAGTGTGACGGGGCGTGGGTCTGAAGCTTTCTTT
TRBJ2-7,.,TRBV27,once,CASSFGSQAYEQYF,TGTGCCAGCAGTTTTGGCAGTCAAGCCTACGAGCAGTACTTC
TRBJ1-2,TRBD1,TRBV7-2,.,CASSLLGGGGYTF,TGTGCCAGCAGCTTACTAGGGGGCGGCGGCTACACCTTC
TRBJ1-5,TRBD1,TRBV30,.,CAWATGQYSNQPQHF,TGTGCCTGGGCTACGGGACAGTATAGCAATCAGCCCCAGCATTTT
TRBJ1-2,.,TRBV28,.,CASSYRAKGANYGYTF,TGTGCCAGCAGCTACAGGGCTAAGGGGGCTAACTATGGCTACACCTTC
TRBJ1-5,.,TRBV6-4,.,CASSPEGNQPQHF,TGTGCCAGCAGTCCCGAGGGCAATCAGCCCCAGCATTTT
TRBJ2-3,.,TRBV10-3,.,CAISDGRGGGTDTQYF,TGTGCCATCAGTGACGGTAGAGGGGGGGGCACAGATACGCAGTATTTT
TRBJ2-7,.,TRBV7-9,few,CASSLRGHLSEQYF,TGTGCCAGCAGCTTACGGGGACACCTCTCCGAGCAGTACTTC
TRBJ2-7,.,TRBV28,few,CASRQPHIIGEQYF,TGTGCCAGCAGACAACCCCACATTATCGGCGAGCAGTACTTC
TRBJ1-4,TRBD1,TRBV2,.,CASSPFGGTGGEKLFF,TGTGCCAGCAGCCCCTTCGGAGGGACAGGGGGTGAAAAACTGTTTTTT